This T cell receptor beta chain was sequenced during a study of T-cell memory formation after mild COVID-19. On the study more broadly: TCR clustering was largely donor specific. Study-level findings and limits: Day 15 to 85 contracting clones showed balanced CD4/CD8; day 15 to 37 expanders favored CD4+. Within pre-infection memory, some responding clones were found, suggesting cross-reactive memory joined.

This clonotype was seen a few times. The target antigen is unknown. CDR3 length: 20 residues. With 7 bases removed from V and 0 bases from J, the gap between germline ends came to 28 bases. Germline lookup yields CDR1 WNHNN and CDR2 SYGVQD (reference sequence). Sample barcodes and UMIs were carried by the TCR alpha and TCR beta cDNA libraries that 5'RACE generated with constant-segment primers. TCRdb redid the calling of the 5' RACE reads with MiXCR, one entry per CDR3 protein. Counted here are 58,000 or so distinct CDR3 sequences, around a quarter occurring once; the ten biggest clones make up 43%. The specimen was PBMCs or a T cell subset sorted from them (not recorded which). This receptor was taken from a man younger than 35 who had mild COVID-19 (a few samples of this study predate the infection). Cell type and time point are not known. The gene calls are TRBV10-1 and TRBJ1-5, with D possibly being TRBD1 (6 bases). This CDR3 reads CASMLGDNHALEYSNQPQHF. DNA of the CDR3: TGCGCCAGCATGTTGGGGGACAACCACGCTTTGGAGTATAGCAATCAGCCCCAGCATTTT.